This entry concerns a single T cell receptor (beta chain). What it binds is unknown. This sample is drawn from a study of OX40 agonist ivuxolimab in advanced cancers. Study as a whole: The patients received agonistic anti-OX40 (CD134) antibody ivuxolimab. The study's findings and limits: Normalized T-cell clonal expansion was also low in a subset of nonresponders. Among T cells, CD8+ cells averaged more expanded clones than CD4+ cells. Clones of CD4+ and CD8+ blood T cells grew by week 6 at doses of 0.1 to 3.0 mg/kg.

This CDR3 has 16 residues. The germline gives CDR1 SGHAT, CDR2 FQNNGV. V lost 5 bases, J lost 3 bases, and 19 bases lay in between. Clones were sequenced by immunoSEQ multiplex PCR, and TCRdb holds only the in-frame ones, with some missing. The repertoire holds 77,000 or so clones, with more than 80% as singletons. This TCR was recovered from an adult with an advanced solid tumor such as melanoma, head and neck, liver or kidney cancer. Sequenced material: CD4+ or CD8+ T cells sorted from blood, taken in a trial of the OX40 agonist ivuxolimab. The chain recombines TRBV11-2 with TRBJ2-5, with D possibly being TRBD2 (6 bases). CDR3 sequence (DNA): TGTGCCAGCAGCCAACCACTACCGGGGGAGAAAGAGACCCAGTACTTC. As protein: CASSQPLPGEKETQYF. Together with reference TRBV11-2 and TRBJ2-5, the CDR3 gives the full variable domain: EAGVAQSPRYKIIEKRQSVAFWCNPISGHATLYWYQQILGQGPKLLIQFQNNGVVDDSQLPKDRFSAERLKGVDSTLKIQPAKLEDSAVYLCASSQPLPGEKETQYFGPGTRLLVL.